This TCR beta chain is drawn from a study of patients and donors after allogeneic stem cell transplantation. TCRdb called the RT-PCR reads again in MiXCR, with one record for every CDR3 protein. The data show about 70,000 distinct CDR3 sequences, with approximately 25% seen just once and about a quarter held by the top ten. The CDR3 has 10 residues. From germline, CDR1 is SQVTM and CDR2 ANQGSEA. V lost 5 bases and J 5 bases, leaving 6 bases between the germline ends. V gene TRBV29-1 combines with J gene TRBJ2-5; no clear D gene. Specimen: blood, either unsorted or a sorted T cell fraction (not recorded which). This clonotype originated in a human donor who was either an allogeneic HSCT recipient or a stem cell or donor lymphocyte infusion donor (not recorded which). It is not recorded whose cells these are; they may come from a transplant donor. CDR3 nucleotide sequence: TGCAGCGTTCGGCAGGAGACCCAGTACTTC. Its translation: CSVRQETQYF.